This T cell receptor beta chain came from a study of T cell repertoires in cytomegalovirus infection. Overall study findings and caveats: HLA-C-restricted TCR beta clonotypes specific for CMV led the ex vivo response.

TCRdb reprocessed the reads with MiXCR, giving one entry per CDR3 protein. The table lists 110,000 to 150,000 distinct CDR3 sequences, around 32% of them singletons. The CDR3 loop spans 14 amino acids. The ends were cut back, 5 bases at V and 6 bases at J, with 13 bases in the middle. In its sample, this clonotype was seen a few times. The antigen is undetermined. The receptor comes from a human donor in good health (CMV status not recorded). Some clones in this sample may be carry-over from other donors' samples. The rearrangement uses TRBV12-3 or TRBV12-4 and TRBJ2-2; TRBD2 might be the D (5 bases). The sample in question was CD8+ T cells from cultured PBMCs, obtained from culture after CMV antigen stimulation. CDR3 sequence: CASSPFSGSGELFF. The CDR3 bases are TGTGCCAGCAGTCCCTTCTCGGGGTCCGGGGAGCTGTTTTTT.